This TCR beta chain is drawn from a study of beta chain features in type 1 diabetes. A word on this clone: Other DNA sequences in this specimen translate into the identical CDR3.

As every portion of the isolated RNA was reverse transcribed, the sequencing read expressed TCRB transcripts. The average read count of naive, central memory and regulatory T cell samples was some 3.9 million. The method was immunoSEQ multiplex PCR; TCRdb's version includes in-frame clones alone and lacks a portion of them. The sample includes 450,000 to 600,000 clones, about 29% seen only once; the top ten take about 0.06%. The authors sorted CD4+ naive, central memory, regulatory and stem cell-like memory cells via CD45RO/CCR7/CD25/CD127/CD95/CD27. CDR3 length: 14 residues. Trimming removed 1 base from V and 2 bases from J, with 9 bases in between. In germline, CDR1 is SEHNR, CDR2 FQNEAQ (reference sequence).

The rearrangement joins TRBV7-9 to TRBJ2-7, with D possibly matching TRBD1 (6 bases). The sample consisted of naive CD4+ T cells from blood. This receptor was identified in a man younger than 35 in good health. The CDR3 spells CASSLGQGTYEQYF. The CDR3 DNA sequence: TGTGCCAGCAGCTTAGGGCAGGGGACCTACGAGCAGTACTTC. Combining the CDR3 with reference TRBV7-9 and TRBJ2-7 gives the whole variable domain DTGVSQNPRHKITKRGQNVTFRCDPISEHNRLYWYRQTLGQGPEFLTYFQNEAQLEKSRLLSDRFSAERPKGSFSTLEIQRTEQGDSAMYLCASSLGQGTYEQYFGPGTRLTVT.